Following are 4 T cell receptor beta chains from one sample sequenced in a study of response to subunit inactivated influenza vaccine. One entry per CDR3 protein, called by TCRdb with MiXCR from the RT-PCR reads. The table lists more than 700,000 distinct CDR3 sequences, approximately 22% of them singletons. Sequencing was performed on PBMCs from blood, taken about 5 days after vaccination. Receptor source: a middle-aged man who received an inactivated influenza vaccine.

This clonotype was found a few times. The chain is built from TRBV7-3 and TRBJ2-2, with D maybe TRBD2 (6 bases). Trimming removed 5 bases at V and 4 bases at J, with 11 bases between. This CDR3 is built from 14 residues. Germline V gene lookup returns CDR1 SGHTA and CDR2 FQGTGA. For the CDR3, the DNA is TGTGCCAGCAGCAAACTAGCTTCCACCGGGGAGCTGTTTTTT. Translated: CASSKLASTGELFF.

This clonotype came up a few times. The V and J genes are TRBV18 and TRBJ1-1; no reliable D call. The length of the CDR3 is 12 residues. Trimming shortened V by 0 bases and J by 1 base, and 0 bases separated the two germline ends. Germline V lookup: CDR1 KGHSH, CDR2 LQKENI. The DNA of the CDR3 is TGTGCCAGCTCACCACCGAACACTGAAGCTTTCTTT. It codes for CASSPPNTEAFF.

DNA of the CDR3: TGTGCCAGCAGCTTACTCGGCGGGGGGGTGAGCACAGATACGCAGTATTTT. This gives the protein CASSLLGGGVSTDTQYF. The gene calls are TRBV11-2 and TRBJ2-3; 9 bases match TRBD2. CDR1 and CDR2 (germline): SGHAT, FQNNGV. This CDR3 comprises 17 residues. V was pared by 2 bases and J by 0 bases, with 6 bases of the junction left unmatched.

The chain couples TRBV15 to TRBJ2-7; possibly TRBD1 for D (5 bases). This CDR3 has 16 residues. The ends were cut back, 2 bases at V and 0 bases at J, with 14 bases in the middle. Germline CDR1 and CDR2: LNHNV and YYDKDF (reference sequence). The DNA of the CDR3 is TGTGCCACCAGCAGACCTACAGGTTTTAGCTCCTACGAGCAGTACTTC. It yields the protein CATSRPTGFSSYEQYF.